Described below is a single T cell receptor (beta chain) sequence and its context. The Seattle site enrolled patients during active infection and followed them longitudinally. This sample was taken from a study of blood T cell repertoires in COVID-19. On the study more broadly: Some COVID-19 samples were acute and others convalescent; all came from the United States, Italy and Spain. T cells, B-cell-depleted T cells, or PBMCs provided the cDNA or gDNA that served as material.

Only in-frame clones appear in the TCRdb table, and some are missing; sequencing was by immunoSEQ multiplex PCR. The sample has some 270,000 clones, around 82% seen once; the top ten hold 0.87%. The CDR3 consists of 13 residues. The germline V gene encodes CDR1 MNHEY and CDR2 SVGAGI. V lost 6 bases to trimming and J lost 5 bases, with 13 bases between them. The chain joins TRBV6-5 to TRBJ1-1; unclear D gene. Sequencing was performed on peripheral blood. The receptor's source is a human donor with COVID-19, enrolled during active disease. The donor label of this sample is uncertain. CDR3 sequence (DNA): TGTGCCAGCAGGAGCGAAGCAGTAACTGAAGCTTTCTTT. It encodes CASRSEAVTEAFF.